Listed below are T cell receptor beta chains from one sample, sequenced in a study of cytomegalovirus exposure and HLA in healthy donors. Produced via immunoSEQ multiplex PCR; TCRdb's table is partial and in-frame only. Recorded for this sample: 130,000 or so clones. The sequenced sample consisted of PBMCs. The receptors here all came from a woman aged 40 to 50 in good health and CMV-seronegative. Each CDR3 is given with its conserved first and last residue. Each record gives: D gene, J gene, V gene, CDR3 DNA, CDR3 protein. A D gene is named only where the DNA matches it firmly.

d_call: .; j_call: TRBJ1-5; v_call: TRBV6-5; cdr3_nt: TGTGCCAGCAGGCGCCGACAGAACAATCAGCCCCAGCATTTT; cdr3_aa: CASRRRQNNQPQHF
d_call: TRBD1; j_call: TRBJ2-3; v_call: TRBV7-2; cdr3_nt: TGTGCCAGCAGCTTGGGACAGCTACCAGATACGCAGTATTTT; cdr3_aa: CASSLGQLPDTQYF
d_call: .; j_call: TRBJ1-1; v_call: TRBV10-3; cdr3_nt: TGTGCCATCGGTGAGGTCGTGAACACTGAAGCTTTCTTT; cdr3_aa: CAIGEVVNTEAFF
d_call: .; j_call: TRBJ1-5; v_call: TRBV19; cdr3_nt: TGTGCCAGTAGTATAGGGGGCCGAGGTCAGCCCCAGCATTTT; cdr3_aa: CASSIGGRGQPQHF
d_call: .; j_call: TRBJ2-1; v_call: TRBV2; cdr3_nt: TGTGCCAGCAGTTCACAGGATAGAGAGCAGTTCTTC; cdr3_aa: CASSSQDREQFF
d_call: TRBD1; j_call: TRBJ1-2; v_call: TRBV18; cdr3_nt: TGTGCCAGCTCACCAACCGGGACAGATGGCTACACCTTC; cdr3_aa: CASSPTGTDGYTF
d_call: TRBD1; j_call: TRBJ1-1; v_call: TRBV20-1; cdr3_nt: TGCAGTGCTCCAGGGGGGACTGAAGCTTTCTTT; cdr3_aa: CSAPGGTEAFF
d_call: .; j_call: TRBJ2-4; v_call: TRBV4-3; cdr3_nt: TGCGCCAGCAGCCAAGACGTTACGGTAGCCAAAAACATTCAGTACTTC; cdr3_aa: CASSQDVTVAKNIQYF
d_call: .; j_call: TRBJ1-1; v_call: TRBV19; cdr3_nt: TGTGCCAGTAGTAAGGTCGGACAGTTGAACACTGAAGCTTTCTTT; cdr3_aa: CASSKVGQLNTEAFF
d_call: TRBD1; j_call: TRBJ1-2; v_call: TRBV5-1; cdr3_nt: TGCGCCAGCAGCTTGGAGGGACAGACTAACTATGGCTACACCTTC; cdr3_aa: CASSLEGQTNYGYTF
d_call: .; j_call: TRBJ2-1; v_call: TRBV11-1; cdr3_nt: TGTGCCAGCAGGGGGGGAAGGGGACTCCTTGGCAATGAGCAGTTCTTC; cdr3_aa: CASRGGRGLLGNEQFF
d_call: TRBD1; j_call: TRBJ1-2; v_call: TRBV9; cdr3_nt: TGTGCCAGCAGCGTAGGGGACAGCCTGTACTATGGCTACACCTTC; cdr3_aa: CASSVGDSLYYGYTF
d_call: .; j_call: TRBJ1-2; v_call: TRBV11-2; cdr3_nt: TGTGCCAGCAGCAGCGGTGGCTATGGCTACACCTTC; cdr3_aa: CASSSGGYGYTF
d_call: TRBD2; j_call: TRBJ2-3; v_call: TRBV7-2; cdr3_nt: TGTGCCAGCAGCTTAGTGAGAGGGGGAAGCGGGGGATTCACAGATACGCAGTATTTT; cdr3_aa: CASSLVRGGSGGFTDTQYF
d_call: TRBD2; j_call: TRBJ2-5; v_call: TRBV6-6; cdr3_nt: TGTGCCAGCAGCATAGCGGGGGCTCACCTAGAGACCCAGTACTTC; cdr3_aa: CASSIAGAHLETQYF
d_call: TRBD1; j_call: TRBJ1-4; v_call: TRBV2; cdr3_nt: TGTGCCAGCAGGGTAGACAGGGGCCTTAATGAAAAACTGTTTTTT; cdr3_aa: CASRVDRGLNEKLFF
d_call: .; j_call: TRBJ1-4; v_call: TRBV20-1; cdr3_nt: TGCAGTCGCTTTGAGGGCGGAAAACTGTTTTTT; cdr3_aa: CSRFEGGKLFF
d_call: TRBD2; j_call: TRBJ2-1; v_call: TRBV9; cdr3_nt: TGTGCCAGCAGCGTATACGTAGCGGGGGAGGGTTTACCGTTCTTC; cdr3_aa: CASSVYVAGEGLPFF
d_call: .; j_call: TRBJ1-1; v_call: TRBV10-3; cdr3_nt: TGTGCCATCAGGGACAGTTGGAACACTGAAGCTTTCTTT; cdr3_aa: CAIRDSWNTEAFF
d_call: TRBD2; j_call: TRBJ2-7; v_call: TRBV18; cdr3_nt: TGTGCCAGCTCACCACTGGCAGCGGGGGGCAGCCCTTACGAGCAGTACTTC; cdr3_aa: CASSPLAAGGSPYEQYF
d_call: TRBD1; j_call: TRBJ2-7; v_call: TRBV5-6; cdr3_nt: TGTGCCAGCAGCCTAACCGGGACAGTCTACGAGCAGTACTTC; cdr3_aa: CASSLTGTVYEQYF
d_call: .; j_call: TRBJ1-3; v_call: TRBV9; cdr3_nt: TGTGCCAGCAGCACAGACCGCGAATCGATCTCTGGAAACACCATATATTTT; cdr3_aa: CASSTDRESISGNTIYF
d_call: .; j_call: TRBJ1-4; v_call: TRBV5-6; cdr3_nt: TGTGCCAGCAGCTTGGAGGCGGATGGTGATGAAAAACTGTTTTTT; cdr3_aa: CASSLEADGDEKLFF
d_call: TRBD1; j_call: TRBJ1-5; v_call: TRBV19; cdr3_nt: TGTGCCAGTAGTATTTCAGGGGGCGGGCAGCCCCAGCATTTT; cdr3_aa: CASSISGGGQPQHF
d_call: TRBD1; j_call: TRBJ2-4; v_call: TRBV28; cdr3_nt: TGTGCCAGCGGCCAAACGACAGGGAAAAACATTCAGTACTTC; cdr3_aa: CASGQTTGKNIQYF
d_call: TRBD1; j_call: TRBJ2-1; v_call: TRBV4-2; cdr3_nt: TGTGCCAGCAGTCGACAGGGGCATGAGCAGTTCTTC; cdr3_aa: CASSRQGHEQFF
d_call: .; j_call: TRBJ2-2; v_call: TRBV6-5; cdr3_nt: TGTGCCAGCAGTTACTCGAACAGAGACACCGGGGAGCTGTTTTTT; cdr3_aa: CASSYSNRDTGELFF
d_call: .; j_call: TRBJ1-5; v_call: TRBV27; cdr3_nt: TGTGCCAGCAGAGGTTTAGGGGCAGTTGGGAATCAGCCCCAGCATTTT; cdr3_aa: CASRGLGAVGNQPQHF
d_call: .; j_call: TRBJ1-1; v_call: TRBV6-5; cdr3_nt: TGTGCCAGCAGTTACAGGGGGAACACTGAAGCTTTCTTT; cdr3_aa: CASSYRGNTEAFF
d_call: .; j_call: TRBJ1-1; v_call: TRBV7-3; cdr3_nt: TGTGCCAGCAGCTCAGGGGCCCAGAACACTGAAGCTTTCTTT; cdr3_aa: CASSSGAQNTEAFF
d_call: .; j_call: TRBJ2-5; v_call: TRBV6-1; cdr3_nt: TGTGCCAGCAGTGGGGGCGGAAACCAAGAGACCCAGTACTTC; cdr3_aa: CASSGGGNQETQYF
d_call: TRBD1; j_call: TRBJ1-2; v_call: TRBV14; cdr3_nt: TGTGCCAGCAGCCACCTGGACAGGCCACTTTATGGCTACACCTTC; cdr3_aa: CASSHLDRPLYGYTF
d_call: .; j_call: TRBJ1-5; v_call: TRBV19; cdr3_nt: TGTGCCTCAAAGAGTAGCAATCAGCCCCAGCATTTT; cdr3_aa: CASKSSNQPQHF
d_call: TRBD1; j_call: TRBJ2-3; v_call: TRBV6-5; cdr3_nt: TGTGCCAGCAGTTACTCGACAGGGGGCGGATCGGATACGCAGTATTTT; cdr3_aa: CASSYSTGGGSDTQYF
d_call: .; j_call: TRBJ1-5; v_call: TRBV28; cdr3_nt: TGTGCCAGCAGCCGATTGAGCGGGGTACATAGCAATCAGCCCCAGCATTTT; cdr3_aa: CASSRLSGVHSNQPQHF
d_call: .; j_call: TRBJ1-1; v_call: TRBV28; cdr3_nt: TGTGCCAGCAGTTTTATGGAGGGAGCAGGAACTGAAGCTTTCTTT; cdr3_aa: CASSFMEGAGTEAFF
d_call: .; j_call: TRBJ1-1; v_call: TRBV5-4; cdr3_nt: TGTGCCAGCAGCTTACTAGTGACCGGGACACAGAACACTGAAGCTTTCTTT; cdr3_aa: CASSLLVTGTQNTEAFF
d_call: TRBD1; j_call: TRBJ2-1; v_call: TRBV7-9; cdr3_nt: TGTGCCAGCAGCTTTAGACAGGGTGGTGAGCAGTTCTTC; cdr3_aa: CASSFRQGGEQFF
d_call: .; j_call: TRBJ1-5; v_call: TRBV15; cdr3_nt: TGTGCCACCAGCAGAGATCGGGGGGGACAGCCCCAGCATTTT; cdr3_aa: CATSRDRGGQPQHF